A single sample is the source of the 18 T cell receptor beta chains below, sequenced in a study of a mutant IDH1 vaccine in newly diagnosed glioma. Here immunoSEQ multiplex PCR was the method, and the copy in TCRdb shows in-frame clones only, minus some. Of 60,000 or so clones in the sample, 80% to 90% were seen once. For these TCRs, the target antigens are not known. Time point given: week 5, during vaccination. All doses held 300 ug of mutant IDH1 20-mer peptide, with topical imiquimod. The sample here was PBMCs, taken from a glioma patient whose treatment included an IDH1 peptide vaccine. Receptor source: a woman aged 45-65 years with glioma.

V usage is TRBV6-1 and J usage is TRBJ1-6; D is perhaps TRBD1 (5 bases). The CDR3 totals 15 residues. The V gene's germline CDR1 is MNHNS and CDR2 SASEGT. V lost 5 bases and J 7 bases, leaving 15 bases between the germline ends. The CDR3 spells CASSLRGSSNSPLHF. CDR3 bases: TGTGCCAGCAGTCTACGGGGGAGCTCGAATTCACCCCTCCACTTT.

The CDR3 bases are TGTGCCAGCAGCTTGAAGGGGGCTATGTACGAGCAGTACTTC. This translates into CASSLKGAMYEQYF. V usage is TRBV5-6 and J usage is TRBJ2-7, with 7 bases fitting TRBD1. Germline V gene lookup returns CDR1 SGHDT and CDR2 YYEEEE. Germline trimming cut 1 base from V and 4 bases from J; bases unmatched to any gene: 5. The CDR3 runs to 14 residues.

J is TRBJ2-5 and V is TRBV4-1; 12 nucleotides align to TRBD2. The CDR3 is made up of 17 amino acids. V shed 0 bases, J shed 5 bases, and the junction held 7 bases outside the gene matches. Germline CDR1 reads MGHRA; CDR2 reads YSYEKL. The CDR3 protein is CASSQDRTSGVVETQYF. The CDR3 region has the DNA TGCGCCAGCAGCCAAGATCGGACTAGCGGGGTCGTGGAGACCCAGTACTTC.

This rearrangement joins TRBV29-1 to TRBJ1-1, with 10 positions matching TRBD1. This CDR3 has 16 amino acids. Germline CDR1 SQVTM, CDR2 ANQGSEA. J was trimmed by 7 bases and V by 4 bases; bases with no gene match: 15. The CDR3 nucleotides are TGCAGCGTTGTCCCTGATATCGGGACAGGGGTCCGTGAAGCTTTCTTT. Amino acids: CSVVPDIGTGVREAFF. Variable domain in full (rest from reference TRBV29-1 and TRBJ1-1): SAVISQKPSRDICQRGTSLTIQCQVDSQVTMMFWYRQQPGQSLTLIATANQGSEATYESGFVIDKFPISRPNLTFSTLTVSNMSPEDSSIYLCSVVPDIGTGVREAFFGQGTRLTVV.

V gene TRBV28 combines with J gene TRBJ1-1; D possibly corresponds to TRBD1 (6 bases). This CDR3 has 13 amino acids. V was pared by 6 bases and J by 1 base, with 9 bases between. Germline V gene sequence: CDR1 MDHEN, CDR2 SYDVKM. The CDR3 here is CASSTGKNTEAFF. CDR3 nucleotide sequence: TGTGCCAGCAGCACAGGGAAGAACACTGAAGCTTTCTTT. The whole variable domain, remainder taken from reference TRBV28 and TRBJ1-1, is DVKVTQSSRYLVKRTGEKVFLECVQDMDHENMFWYRQDPGLGLRLIYFSYDVKMKEKGDIPEGYSVSREKKERFSLILESASTNQTSMYLCASSTGKNTEAFFGQGTRLTVV.

The rearrangement uses TRBV2 and TRBJ1-5; a possible D gene is TRBD1 (5 bases). Germline loops: CDR1 SNHLY, CDR2 FYNNEI. This CDR3 has 13 residues. V was shortened by 5 bases and J by 4 bases, with 9 bases between the two germline ends. The DNA for the CDR3 is TGTGCCAGCAGTAAAGGGGTTAATCAGCCCCAGCATTTT. It translates to CASSKGVNQPQHF.

This clone was seen once. V is TRBV30 and J is TRBJ1-1; D is undetermined. Deletions cut 4 bases from V and 1 base from J, with 7 bases between. The CDR3 spans 12 residues. Germline V gene data show CDR1 as GTSNPN and CDR2 as SVGIG (reference sequence). CDR3 DNA sequence: TGTGCCTGGATGAAAGGGAACACTGAAGCTTTCTTT. Protein product: CAWMKGNTEAFF.

The chain carries TRBV6-1 and TRBJ2-7; no clear D gene. Germline CDR1 reads MNHNS; CDR2 reads SASEGT. V lost 4 bases and J lost 6, with 10 bases in between. The CDR3 is 12 amino acids. The CDR3 bases are TGTGCCAGCAGTGGGTGGTCCAGCGAGCAGTACTTC. Translating it yields CASSGWSSEQYF.

The V call is TRBV14, the J call TRBJ1-2, with D possibly being TRBD1 (5 bases). CDR3 size: 14 residues. CDR1 SGHDN and CDR2 FVKESK come from the germline V gene. With 0 bases removed from V and 4 bases from J, the gap between germline ends came to 9 bases. CDR3 sequence reads: CASSQDKQGYGYTF. In nucleotides, the CDR3 is TGTGCCAGCAGCCAAGATAAGCAGGGCTATGGCTACACCTTC.

V is TRBV11-3 and J is TRBJ1-2; D uncertain. Germline V gives CDR1 SGHNT, CDR2 YENEEA. The V end was cut by 5 bases, the J end by 8 bases, with 12 bases between. The CDR3 spans 12 residues. The DNA for the CDR3 is TGTGCCAGCAGCCACGCAGGTCGAGGCTACACCTTC. Translating it yields CASSHAGRGYTF.

The chain carries TRBV23-1 and TRBJ2-4, with D possibly being TRBD2 (5 bases). TRBV23-1 falls under the ORF class, with uncertain function. V was cut by 1 base and J by 4 bases, with 32 bases left in between. The CDR3 has 22 residues. The chain's CDR3 is CASSQFGSRTTDGPGIKNIQYF. In DNA, the CDR3 is TGCGCCAGCAGTCAATTCGGTTCTCGGACCACCGATGGGCCGGGGATTAAAAACATTCAGTACTTC.

In its sample, this clone was seen a few times. The genes are TRBV9 and TRBJ1-2; D ambiguous. The ends were cut back, 4 bases at V and 2 bases at J, with 15 bases in the middle. The CDR3 is made up of 15 amino acids. Germline CDR1 SGDLS, CDR2 YYNGEE. The CDR3 DNA follows: TGTGCCAGCAGCCTAGGACTGACCGTCAACTATGGCTACACCTTC. This sequence encodes CASSLGLTVNYGYTF.

This clone was observed once. The CDR3 DNA sequence: TGTGCCAGCAGCGGAGACGGGGGTGGCTACACCTTC. Translation: CASSGDGGGYTF. The rearrangement uses TRBV9 and TRBJ1-2; D is possibly TRBD1 (5 bases). The V end lost 3 bases, the J end lost 7 bases, and 10 bases lay between the germline ends. Germline V CDR1 and CDR2: SGDLS, YYNGEE. The CDR3 loop spans 12 amino acids.

This chain links TRBV10-3 with TRBJ1-1; D not certain. Per germline, CDR1 ENHRY and CDR2 SYGVKD. Trimming shortened V by 0 bases and J by 7 bases, and 12 bases separated the two germline ends. The CDR3 is 14 residues long. This CDR3 is CAISESSSKDEAFF. CDR3 DNA sequence: TGTGCCATCAGTGAGTCGAGTTCGAAGGATGAAGCTTTCTTT.

The chain is built from TRBV5-1 and TRBJ1-2; the D is unclear. Germline CDR1 reads SGHRS; CDR2 reads YFSETQ. CDR3 length equals 15 residues. The ends were cut back, 3 bases at V and 14 bases at J, with 26 bases in the middle. CDR3 sequence: CASSSSYKGRPVGTF. CDR3 in DNA: TGCGCCAGCAGCTCTTCGTATAAGGGCCGTCCGGTTGGTACCTTC.

V is TRBV18 and J is TRBJ1-5; tentatively, D is TRBD1 (5 bases). Germline values: CDR1 KGHSH, CDR2 LQKENI. V shed 2 bases and J shed 1 base, with 9 bases lying between them. This CDR3 has 15 amino acids. DNA of the CDR3: TGTGCCAGCTCACCAAATCAGGGAAGCAATCAGCCCCAGCATTTT. Its translation: CASSPNQGSNQPQHF.

The V gene is TRBV29-1, the J gene TRBJ1-6; a weak D match, TRBD1 (5 bases). This CDR3 has 14 amino acids. CDR1 SQVTM and CDR2 ANQGSEA come from the germline V gene. V was cut by 4 bases and J by 9 bases, with 16 bases left in between. For the CDR3, the DNA is TGCAGCGTTGCTAAGGGGTCGGTGGGTTCACCCCTCCACTTT. Protein product: CSVAKGSVGSPLHF.

This clone showed up just once. The J gene is TRBJ2-3, the V gene TRBV6-5; 12 nucleotides align to TRBD2. CDR3 length equals 16 residues. Looked up from germline, CDR1 is MNHEY and CDR2 is SVGAGI. Unmatched junction bases numbered 6, after V lost 4 bases and J lost 4 bases. CDR3 in amino acids: CASSFLTSGGADTQYF. The CDR3 DNA sequence: TGTGCCAGCAGTTTCTTGACTAGCGGGGGCGCAGATACGCAGTATTTT.